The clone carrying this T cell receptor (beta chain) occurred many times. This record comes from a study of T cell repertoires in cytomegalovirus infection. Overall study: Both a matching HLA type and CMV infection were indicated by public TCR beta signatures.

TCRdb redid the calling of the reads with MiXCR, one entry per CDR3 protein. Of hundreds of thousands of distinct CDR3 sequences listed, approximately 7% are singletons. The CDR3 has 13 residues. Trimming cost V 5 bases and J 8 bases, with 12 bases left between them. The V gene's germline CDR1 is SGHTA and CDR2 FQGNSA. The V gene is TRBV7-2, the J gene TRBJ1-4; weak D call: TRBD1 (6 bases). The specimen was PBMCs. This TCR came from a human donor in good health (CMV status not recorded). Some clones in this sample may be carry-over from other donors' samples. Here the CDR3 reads CASSPRGGEKLFF. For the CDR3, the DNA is TGTGCCAGCAGCCCTAGGGGGGGCGAAAAACTGTTTTTT.